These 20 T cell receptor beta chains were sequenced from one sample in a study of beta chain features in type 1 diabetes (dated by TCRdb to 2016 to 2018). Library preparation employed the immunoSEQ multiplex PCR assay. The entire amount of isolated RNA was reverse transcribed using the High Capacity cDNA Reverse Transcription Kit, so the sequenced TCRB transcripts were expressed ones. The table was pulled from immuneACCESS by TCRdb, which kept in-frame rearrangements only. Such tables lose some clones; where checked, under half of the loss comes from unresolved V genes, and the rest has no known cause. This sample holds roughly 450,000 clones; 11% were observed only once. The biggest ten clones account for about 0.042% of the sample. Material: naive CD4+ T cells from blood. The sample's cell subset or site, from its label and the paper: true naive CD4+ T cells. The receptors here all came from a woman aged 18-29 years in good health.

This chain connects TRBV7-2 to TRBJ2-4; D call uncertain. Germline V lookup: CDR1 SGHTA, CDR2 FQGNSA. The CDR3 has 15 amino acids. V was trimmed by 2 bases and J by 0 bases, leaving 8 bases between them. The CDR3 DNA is TGTGCCAGCAGCTTATCCGCGGAAGCCAAAAACATTCAGTACTTC. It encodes CASSLSAEAKNIQYF.

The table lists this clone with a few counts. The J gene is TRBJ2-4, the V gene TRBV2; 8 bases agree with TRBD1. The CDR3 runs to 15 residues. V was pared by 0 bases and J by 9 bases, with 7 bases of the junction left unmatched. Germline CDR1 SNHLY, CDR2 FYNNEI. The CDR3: CASSEARGQGVIQYF. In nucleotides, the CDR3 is TGTGCCAGCAGTGAAGCAAGAGGACAGGGAGTCATTCAGTACTTC.

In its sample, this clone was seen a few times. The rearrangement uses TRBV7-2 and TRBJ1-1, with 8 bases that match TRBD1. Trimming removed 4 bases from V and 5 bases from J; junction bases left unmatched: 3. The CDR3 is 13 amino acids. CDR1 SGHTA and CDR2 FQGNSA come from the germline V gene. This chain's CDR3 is CASSSDRGTEAFF. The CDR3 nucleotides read TGTGCCAGCAGCTCCGACAGGGGAACTGAAGCTTTCTTT.

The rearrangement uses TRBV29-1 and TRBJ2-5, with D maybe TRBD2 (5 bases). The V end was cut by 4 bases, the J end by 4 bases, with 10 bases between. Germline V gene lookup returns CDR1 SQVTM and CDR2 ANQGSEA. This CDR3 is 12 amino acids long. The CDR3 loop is CSVGEGVETQYF. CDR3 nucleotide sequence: TGCAGCGTTGGCGAGGGTGTAGAGACCCAGTACTTC.

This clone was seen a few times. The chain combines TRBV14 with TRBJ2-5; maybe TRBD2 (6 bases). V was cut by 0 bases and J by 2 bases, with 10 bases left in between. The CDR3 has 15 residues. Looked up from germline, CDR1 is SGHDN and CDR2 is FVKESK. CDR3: CASSQDLSGQETQYF. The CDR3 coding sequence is TGTGCCAGCAGCCAAGATCTTAGCGGTCAAGAGACCCAGTACTTC. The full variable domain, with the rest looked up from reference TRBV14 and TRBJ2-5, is EAGVTQFPSHSVIEKGQTVTLRCDPISGHDNLYWYRRVMGKEIKFLLHFVKESKQDESGMPNNRFLAERTGGTYSTLKVQPAELEDSGVYFCASSQDLSGQETQYFGPGTRLLVL.

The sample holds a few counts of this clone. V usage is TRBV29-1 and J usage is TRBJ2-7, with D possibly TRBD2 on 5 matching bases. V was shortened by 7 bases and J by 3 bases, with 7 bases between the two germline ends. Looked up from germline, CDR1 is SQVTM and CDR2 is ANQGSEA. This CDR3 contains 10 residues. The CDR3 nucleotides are TGCAGCGGGGGAGACTACGAGCAGTACTTC. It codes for CSGGDYEQYF.

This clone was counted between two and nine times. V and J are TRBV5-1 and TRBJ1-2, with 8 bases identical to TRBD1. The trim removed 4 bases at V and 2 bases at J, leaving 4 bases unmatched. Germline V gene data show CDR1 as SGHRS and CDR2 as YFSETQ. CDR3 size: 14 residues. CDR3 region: CASSRGQGNYGYTF. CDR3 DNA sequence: TGCGCCAGCAGCCGTGGACAGGGAAACTATGGCTACACCTTC.

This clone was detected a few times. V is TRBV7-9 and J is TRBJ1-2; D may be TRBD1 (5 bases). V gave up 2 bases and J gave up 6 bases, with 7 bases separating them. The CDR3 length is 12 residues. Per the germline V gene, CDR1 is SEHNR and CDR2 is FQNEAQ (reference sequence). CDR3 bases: TGTGCCAGCAGCTTATCAGGGAATGGCTACACCTTC. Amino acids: CASSLSGNGYTF. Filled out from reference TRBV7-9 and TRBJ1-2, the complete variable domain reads DTGVSQNPRHKITKRGQNVTFRCDPISEHNRLYWYRQTLGQGPEFLTYFQNEAQLEKSRLLSDRFSAERPKGSFSTLEIQRTEQGDSAMYLCASSLSGNGYTFGSGTRLTVV.

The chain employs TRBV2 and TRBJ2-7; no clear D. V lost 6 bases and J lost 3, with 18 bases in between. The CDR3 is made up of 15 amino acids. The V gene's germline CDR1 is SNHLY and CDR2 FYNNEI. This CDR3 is CASRARSLLSYEQYF. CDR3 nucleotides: TGTGCCAGCAGGGCGAGGTCCCTACTTAGCTACGAGCAGTACTTC.

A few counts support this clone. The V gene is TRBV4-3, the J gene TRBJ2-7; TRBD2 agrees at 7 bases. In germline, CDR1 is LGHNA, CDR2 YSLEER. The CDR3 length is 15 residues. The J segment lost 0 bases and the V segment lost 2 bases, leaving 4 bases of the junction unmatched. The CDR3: CASSQKGGPSYEQYF. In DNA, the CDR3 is TGCGCCAGCAGCCAAAAGGGAGGGCCCTCCTACGAGCAGTACTTC.

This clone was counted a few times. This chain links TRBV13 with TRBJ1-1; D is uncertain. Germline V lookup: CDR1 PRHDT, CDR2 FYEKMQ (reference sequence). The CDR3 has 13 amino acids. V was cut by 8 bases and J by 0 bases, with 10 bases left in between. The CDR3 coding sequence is TGTGCCAGCCGGGTAGGCGTGAACACTGAAGCTTTCTTT. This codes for CASRVGVNTEAFF.

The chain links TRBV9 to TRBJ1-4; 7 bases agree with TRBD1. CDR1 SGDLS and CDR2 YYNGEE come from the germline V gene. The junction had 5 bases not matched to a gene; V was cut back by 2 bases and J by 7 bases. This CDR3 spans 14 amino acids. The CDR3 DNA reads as TGTGCCAGCAGCGTGACAGGGATGGGTGAAAAACTGTTTTTT. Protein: CASSVTGMGEKLFF.

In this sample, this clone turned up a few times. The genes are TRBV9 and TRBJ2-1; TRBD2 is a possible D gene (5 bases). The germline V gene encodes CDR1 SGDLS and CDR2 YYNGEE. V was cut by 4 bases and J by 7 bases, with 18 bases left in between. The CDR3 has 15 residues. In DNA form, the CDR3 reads TGTGCCAGCAGCCCACTCACCGGGGTTCGTAATGAGCAGTTCTTC. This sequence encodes CASSPLTGVRNEQFF.

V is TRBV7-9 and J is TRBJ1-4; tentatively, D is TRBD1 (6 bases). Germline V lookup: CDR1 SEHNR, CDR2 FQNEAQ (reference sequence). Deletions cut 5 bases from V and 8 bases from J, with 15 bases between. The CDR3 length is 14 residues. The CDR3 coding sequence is TGTGCCAGCAGCCCACAGGGTTTGCCGGAAAAACTGTTTTTT. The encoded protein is CASSPQGLPEKLFF.

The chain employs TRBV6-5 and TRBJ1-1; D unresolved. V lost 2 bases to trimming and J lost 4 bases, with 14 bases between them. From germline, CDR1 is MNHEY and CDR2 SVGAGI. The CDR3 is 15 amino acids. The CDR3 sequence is CASSYNAGSGTEAFF. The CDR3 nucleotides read TGTGCCAGCAGTTACAACGCGGGGTCAGGCACTGAAGCTTTCTTT.

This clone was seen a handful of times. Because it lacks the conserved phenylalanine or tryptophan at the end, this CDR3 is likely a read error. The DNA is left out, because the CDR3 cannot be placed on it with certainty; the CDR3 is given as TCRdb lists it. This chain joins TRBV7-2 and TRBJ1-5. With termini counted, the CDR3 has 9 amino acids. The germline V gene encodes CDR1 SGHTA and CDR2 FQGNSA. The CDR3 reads CASSPTGFV.

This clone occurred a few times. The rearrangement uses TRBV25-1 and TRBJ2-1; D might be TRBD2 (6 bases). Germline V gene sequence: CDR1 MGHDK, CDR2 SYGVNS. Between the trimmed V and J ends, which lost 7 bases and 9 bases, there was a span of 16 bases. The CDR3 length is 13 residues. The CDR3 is CASTVGGAPEQFF. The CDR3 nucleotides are TGTGCCAGCACTGTGGGAGGCGCTCCTGAGCAGTTCTTC. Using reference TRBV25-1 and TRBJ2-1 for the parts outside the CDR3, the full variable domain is EADIYQTPRYLVIGTGKKITLECSQTMGHDKMYWYQQDPGMELHLIHYSYGVNSTEKGDLSSESTVSRIRTEHFPLTLESARPSHTSQYLCASTVGGAPEQFFGPGTRLTVL.

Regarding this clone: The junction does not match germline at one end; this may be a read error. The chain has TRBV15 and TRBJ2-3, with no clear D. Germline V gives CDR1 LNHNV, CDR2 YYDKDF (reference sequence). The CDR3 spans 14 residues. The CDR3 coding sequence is TGTGCCACCAGCCGAGACACCGGAGAGAGTACGCAGTATTTT. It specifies CATSRDTGESTQYF.

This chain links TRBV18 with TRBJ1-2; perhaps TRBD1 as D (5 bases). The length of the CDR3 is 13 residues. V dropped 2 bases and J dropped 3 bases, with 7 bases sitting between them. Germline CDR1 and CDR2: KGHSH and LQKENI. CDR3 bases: TGTGCCAGCTCACCAGGGGGACACTATGGCTACACCTTC. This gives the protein CASSPGGHYGYTF. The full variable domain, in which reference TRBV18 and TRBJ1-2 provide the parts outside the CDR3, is NAGVMQNPRHLVRRRGQEARLRCSPMKGHSHVYWYRQLPEEGLKFMVYLQKENIIDESGMPKERFSAEFPKEGPSILRIQQVVRGDSAAYFCASSPGGHYGYTFGSGTRLTVV.

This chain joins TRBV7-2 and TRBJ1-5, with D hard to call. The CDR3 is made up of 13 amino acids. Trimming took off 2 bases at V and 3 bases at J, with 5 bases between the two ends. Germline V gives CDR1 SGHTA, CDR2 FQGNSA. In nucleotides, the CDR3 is TGTGCCAGCAGCTTAATTGACAATCAGCCCCAGCATTTT. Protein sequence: CASSLIDNQPQHF.